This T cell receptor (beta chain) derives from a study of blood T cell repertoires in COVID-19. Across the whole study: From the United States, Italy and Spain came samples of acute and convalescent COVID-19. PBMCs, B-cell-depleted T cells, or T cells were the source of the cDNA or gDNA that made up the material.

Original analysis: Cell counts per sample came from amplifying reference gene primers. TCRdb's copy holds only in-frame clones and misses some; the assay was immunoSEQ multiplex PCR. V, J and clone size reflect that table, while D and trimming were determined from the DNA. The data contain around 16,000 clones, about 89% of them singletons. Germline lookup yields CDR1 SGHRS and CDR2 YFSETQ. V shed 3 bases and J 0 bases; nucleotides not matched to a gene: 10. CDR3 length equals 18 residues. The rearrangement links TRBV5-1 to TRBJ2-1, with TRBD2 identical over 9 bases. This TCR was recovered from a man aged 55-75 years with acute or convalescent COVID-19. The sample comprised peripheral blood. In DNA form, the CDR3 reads TGCGCCAGCAGCTACGGTAGCGGGAGCCCCAGCTCCTACAATGAGCAGTTCTTC. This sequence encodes CASSYGSGSPSSYNEQFF.